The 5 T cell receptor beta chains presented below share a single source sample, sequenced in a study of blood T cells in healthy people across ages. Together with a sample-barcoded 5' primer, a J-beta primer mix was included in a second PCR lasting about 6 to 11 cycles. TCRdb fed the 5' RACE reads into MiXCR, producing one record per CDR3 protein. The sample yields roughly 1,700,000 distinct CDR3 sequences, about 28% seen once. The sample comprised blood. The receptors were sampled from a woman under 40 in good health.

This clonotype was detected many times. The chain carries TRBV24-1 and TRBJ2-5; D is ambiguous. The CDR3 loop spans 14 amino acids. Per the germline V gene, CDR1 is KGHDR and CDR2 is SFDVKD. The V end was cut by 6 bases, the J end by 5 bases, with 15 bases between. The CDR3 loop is CATSPSNSPETQYF. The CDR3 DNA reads TGTGCCACCAGTCCCTCTAATTCTCCGGAGACCCAGTACTTC.

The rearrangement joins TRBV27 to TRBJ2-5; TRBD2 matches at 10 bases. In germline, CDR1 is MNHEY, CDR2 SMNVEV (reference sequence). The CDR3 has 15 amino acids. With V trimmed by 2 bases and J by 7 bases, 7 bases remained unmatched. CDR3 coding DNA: TGTGCCAGCAGTTTAGGCCTAGCGGGGGAAGCGACCCAGTACTTC. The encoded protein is CASSLGLAGEATQYF.

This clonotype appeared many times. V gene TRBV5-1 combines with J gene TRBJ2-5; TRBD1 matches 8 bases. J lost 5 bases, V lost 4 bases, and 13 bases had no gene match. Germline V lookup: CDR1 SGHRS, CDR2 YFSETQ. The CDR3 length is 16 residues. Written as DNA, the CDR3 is TGCGCCAGCAGCCGGTTAGGCGGACAGGGAGTGGAGACCCAGTACTTC. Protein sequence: CASSRLGGQGVETQYF.

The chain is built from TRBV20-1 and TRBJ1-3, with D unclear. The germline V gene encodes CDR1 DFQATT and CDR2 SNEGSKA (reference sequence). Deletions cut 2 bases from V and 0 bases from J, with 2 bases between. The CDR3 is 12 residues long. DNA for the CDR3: TGCAGTGCTAGATTCTCTGGAAACACCATATATTTT. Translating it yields CSARFSGNTIYF.

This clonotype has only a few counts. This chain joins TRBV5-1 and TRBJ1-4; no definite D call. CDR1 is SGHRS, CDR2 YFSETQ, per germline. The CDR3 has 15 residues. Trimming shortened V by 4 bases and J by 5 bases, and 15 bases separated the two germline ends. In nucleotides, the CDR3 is TGCGCCAGCAGCATCCCCGAGACGGAGAATGAAAAACTGTTTTTT. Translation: CASSIPETENEKLFF. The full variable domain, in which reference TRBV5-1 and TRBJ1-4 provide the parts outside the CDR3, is KAGVTQTPRYLIKTRGQQVTLSCSPISGHRSVSWYQQTPGQGLQFLFEYFSETQRNKGNFPGRFSGRQFSNSRSEMNVSTLELGDSALYLCASSIPETENEKLFFGSGTQLSVL.